This TCR beta chain was sequenced for a study of blood T cells in healthy people across ages. Whole-study context: With template switching, about one barcoded beta molecule was captured per two T cells.

Ranging in age from about 6 to 100, the donors were healthy Caucasian individuals from Russia. Peripheral blood, ten milliliters per donor, was collected. This clonotype was counted only a few times. The target antigen is unknown. Germline V gives CDR1 SGHTS, CDR2 YDEGEE. Trimming took 0 bases from V and 8 from J, leaving 11 bases between them. The CDR3 is 13 residues long. Together with a sample-barcoded 5' primer, a J-beta primer mix was included in a second PCR lasting about 6 to 11 cycles. TCRdb used MiXCR to reprocess the 5' RACE reads, holding one entry per CDR3 protein. The table records hundreds of thousands of distinct CDR3 sequences, about 45% of them present only once. Study outcomes and limitations: Because sorting was not performed, PBMCs prevented conclusive naive versus antigen-experienced comparison.

Material for sequencing was blood. V gene TRBV5-8 combines with J gene TRBJ1-1, with unresolved D. The sequence derives from an elderly man in good health. The CDR3 DNA follows: TGTGCCAGCAGCTTGGGTCGGTGGGAGGAAGCTTTCTTT. Translation gives CASSLGRWEEAFF.